This T cell receptor beta chain was captured in a study of tumor-infiltrating lymphocytes in primary liver carcinoma. CDR1 and CDR2 from the germline V gene are SEHNR and FQNEAQ (reference sequence). CDR3 length equals 16 residues. V shed 6 bases and J shed 5 bases, with 22 bases lying between them. TCR beta cDNA came from about 500 ng total RNA, primed with a constant-region primer. Employing slightly modified ARM-PCR, three nested multiplex PCR rounds were run, and these gave rise to the TCR beta libraries. A C-beta reverse primer and TRBV1-TRBV30 forward primers served in each of the first two PCR rounds, at about 10 cycles apiece. MiXCR was run by TCRdb on the multiplex PCR reads, yielding one entry per CDR3 protein. The profile shows about 21,000 distinct CDR3 sequences, approximately 72% of them singletons. The roughly 19-33 mg bulk tissue piece was not sorted before simultaneous RNA and DNA extraction. Those sampled were patients whose primary liver carcinoma was treated by surgical resection.

Input material: liver tumor tissue from sampling region 1. Subset described: tumor region T1, superior pole. V gene TRBV7-9 combines with J gene TRBJ1-2; D gene unclear. The sequence derives from a man aged 40-55 years with primary liver carcinoma and hepatitis B virus infection. Here the CDR3 DNA reads TGTGCCAGCAGTCCCGAGGGCGGGCTGTCCCAATATGGCTACACCTTC. As protein: CASSPEGGLSQYGYTF.